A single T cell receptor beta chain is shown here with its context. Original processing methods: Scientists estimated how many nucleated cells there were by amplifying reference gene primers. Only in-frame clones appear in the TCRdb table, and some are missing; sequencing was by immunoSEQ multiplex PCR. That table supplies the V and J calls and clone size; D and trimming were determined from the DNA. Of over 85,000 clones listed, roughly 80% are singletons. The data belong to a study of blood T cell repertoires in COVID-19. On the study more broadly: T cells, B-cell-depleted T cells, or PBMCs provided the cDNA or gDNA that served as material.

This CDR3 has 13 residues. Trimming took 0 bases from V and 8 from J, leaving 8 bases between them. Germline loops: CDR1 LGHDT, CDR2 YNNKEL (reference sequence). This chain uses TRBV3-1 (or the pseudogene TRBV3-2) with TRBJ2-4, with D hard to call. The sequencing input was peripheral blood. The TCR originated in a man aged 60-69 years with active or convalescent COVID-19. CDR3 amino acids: CASSQDRVDIQYF. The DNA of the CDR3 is TGTGCCAGCAGCCAAGACCGAGTGGACATTCAGTACTTC.